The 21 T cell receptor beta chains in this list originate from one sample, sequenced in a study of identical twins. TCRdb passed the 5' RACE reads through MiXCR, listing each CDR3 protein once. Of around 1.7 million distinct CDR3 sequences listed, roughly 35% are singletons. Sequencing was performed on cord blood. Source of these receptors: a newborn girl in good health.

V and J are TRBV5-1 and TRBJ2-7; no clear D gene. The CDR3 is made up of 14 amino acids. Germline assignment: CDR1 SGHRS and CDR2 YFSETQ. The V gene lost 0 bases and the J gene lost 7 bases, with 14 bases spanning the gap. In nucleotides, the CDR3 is TGCGCCAGCAGCTTGGAGGACGCCTACAATGAGCAGTACTTC. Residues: CASSLEDAYNEQYF.

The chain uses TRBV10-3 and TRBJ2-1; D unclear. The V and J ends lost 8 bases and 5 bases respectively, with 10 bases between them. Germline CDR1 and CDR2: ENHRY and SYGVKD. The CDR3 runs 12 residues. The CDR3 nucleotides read TGTGCCATCGATTTCACTCACAATGAGCAGTTCTTC. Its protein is CAIDFTHNEQFF.

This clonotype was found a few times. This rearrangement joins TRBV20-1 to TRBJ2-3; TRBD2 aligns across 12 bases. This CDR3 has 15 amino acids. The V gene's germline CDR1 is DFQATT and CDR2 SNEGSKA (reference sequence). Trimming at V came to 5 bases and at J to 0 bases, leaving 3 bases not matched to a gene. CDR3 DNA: TGCAGTGCTCTAACTAGCGGGGGGAGCACAGATACGCAGTATTTT. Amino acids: CSALTSGGSTDTQYF.

This CDR3 is CASSPTPTNEKLFF. The CDR3 DNA sequence: TGTGCCAGCTCTCCGACACCGACTAATGAAAAACTGTTTTTT. The chain couples TRBV18 to TRBJ1-4; no firm D call. CDR1 KGHSH and CDR2 LQKENI come from the germline V gene. V shed 6 bases and J shed 2 bases, with 10 bases lying between them. The CDR3 extends over 14 amino acids.

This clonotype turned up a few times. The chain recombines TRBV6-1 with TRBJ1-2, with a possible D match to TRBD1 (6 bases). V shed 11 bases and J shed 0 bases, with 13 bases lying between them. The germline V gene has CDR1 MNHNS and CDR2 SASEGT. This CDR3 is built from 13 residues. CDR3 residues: CAGSDSPNYGYTF. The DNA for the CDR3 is TGTGCCGGGTCGGACAGCCCTAACTATGGCTACACCTTC.

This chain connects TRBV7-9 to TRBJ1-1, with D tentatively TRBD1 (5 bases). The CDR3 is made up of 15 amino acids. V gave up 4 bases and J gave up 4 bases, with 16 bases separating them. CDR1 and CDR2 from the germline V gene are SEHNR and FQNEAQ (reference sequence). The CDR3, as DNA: TGTGCCAGCAGCTCTTTACAGGATGGGGGCACTGAAGCTTTCTTT. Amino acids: CASSSLQDGGTEAFF.

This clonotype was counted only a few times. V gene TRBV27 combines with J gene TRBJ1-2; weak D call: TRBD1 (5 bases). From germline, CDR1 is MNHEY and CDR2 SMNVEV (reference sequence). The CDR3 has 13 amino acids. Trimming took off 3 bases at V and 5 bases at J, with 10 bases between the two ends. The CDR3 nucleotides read TGTGCCAGCAGTTTTTTCCAGGGATATGGCTACACCTTC. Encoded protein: CASSFFQGYGYTF.

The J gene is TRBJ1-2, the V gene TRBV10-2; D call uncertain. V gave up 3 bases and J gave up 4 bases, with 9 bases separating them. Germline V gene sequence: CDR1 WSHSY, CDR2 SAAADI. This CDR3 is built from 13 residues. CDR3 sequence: CASSDGRFYGYTF. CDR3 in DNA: TGCGCCAGCAGTGACGGACGGTTCTATGGCTACACCTTC.

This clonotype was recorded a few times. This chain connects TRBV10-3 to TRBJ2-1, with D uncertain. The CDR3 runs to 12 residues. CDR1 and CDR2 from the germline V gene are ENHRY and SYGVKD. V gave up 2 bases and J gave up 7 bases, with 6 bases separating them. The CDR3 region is CAISEVANEQFF. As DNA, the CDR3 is TGTGCCATCAGTGAGGTCGCGAATGAGCAGTTCTTC.

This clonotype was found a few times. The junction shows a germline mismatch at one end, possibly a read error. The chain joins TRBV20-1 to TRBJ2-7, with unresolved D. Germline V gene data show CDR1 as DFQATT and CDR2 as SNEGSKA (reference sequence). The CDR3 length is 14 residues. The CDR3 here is CSARAKAPSNEQYF. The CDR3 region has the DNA TGCAGTGCTAGAGCGAAGGCTCCCTCCAACGAGCAGTACTTC.

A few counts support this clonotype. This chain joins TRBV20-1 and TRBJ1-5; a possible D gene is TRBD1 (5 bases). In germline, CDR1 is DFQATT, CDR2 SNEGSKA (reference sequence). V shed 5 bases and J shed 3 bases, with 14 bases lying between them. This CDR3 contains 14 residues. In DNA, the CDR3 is TGCAGTGCTCTGAGAGGGGTTAACAATCAGCCCCAGCATTTT. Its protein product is CSALRGVNNQPQHF.

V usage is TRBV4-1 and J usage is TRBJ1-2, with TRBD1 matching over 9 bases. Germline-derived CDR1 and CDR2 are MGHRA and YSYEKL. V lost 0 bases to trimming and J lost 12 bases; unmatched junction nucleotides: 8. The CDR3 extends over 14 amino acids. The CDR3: CASSQESRTGDNTF. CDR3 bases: TGCGCCAGCAGCCAAGAGTCCAGGACAGGGGATAACACCTTC.

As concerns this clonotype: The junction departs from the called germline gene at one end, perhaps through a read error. CDR3 amino acids: CSARDTGLATDTQYF. In DNA form, the CDR3 reads TGCAGTGCCAGAGATACGGGACTAGCCACAGATACGCAGTATTTT. J is TRBJ2-3 and V is TRBV20-1, with TRBD2 matching 9 bases. Germline lookup yields CDR1 DFQATT and CDR2 SNEGSKA (reference sequence). The CDR3 is 15 amino acids.

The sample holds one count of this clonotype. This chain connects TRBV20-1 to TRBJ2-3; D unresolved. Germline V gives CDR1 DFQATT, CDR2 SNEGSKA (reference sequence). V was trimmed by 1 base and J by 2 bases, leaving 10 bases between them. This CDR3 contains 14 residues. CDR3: CSARGRFATDTQYF. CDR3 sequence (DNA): TGCAGTGCTAGAGGTCGTTTCGCCACAGATACGCAGTATTTT.

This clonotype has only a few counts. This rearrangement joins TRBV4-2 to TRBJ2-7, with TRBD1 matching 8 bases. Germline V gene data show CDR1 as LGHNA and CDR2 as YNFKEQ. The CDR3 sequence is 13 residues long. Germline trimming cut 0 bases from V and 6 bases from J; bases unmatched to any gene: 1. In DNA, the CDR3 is TGTGCCAGCAGCCAAGATACAGGGGGCGAGCAGTACTTC. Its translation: CASSQDTGGEQYF.

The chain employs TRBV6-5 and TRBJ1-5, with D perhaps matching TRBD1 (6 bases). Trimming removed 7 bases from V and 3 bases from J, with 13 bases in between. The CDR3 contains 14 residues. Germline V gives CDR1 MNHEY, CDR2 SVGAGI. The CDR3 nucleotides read TGTGCCAGCAAGGCCAGGGGTTACAATCAGCCCCAGCATTTT. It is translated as CASKARGYNQPQHF.

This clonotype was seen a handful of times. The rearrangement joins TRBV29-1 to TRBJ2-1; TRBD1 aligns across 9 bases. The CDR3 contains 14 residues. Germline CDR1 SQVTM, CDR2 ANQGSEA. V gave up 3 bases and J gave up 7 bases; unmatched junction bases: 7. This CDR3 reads CSVEDRGRGNEQFF. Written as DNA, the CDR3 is TGCAGCGTTGAGGACAGGGGTCGTGGGAATGAGCAGTTCTTC.

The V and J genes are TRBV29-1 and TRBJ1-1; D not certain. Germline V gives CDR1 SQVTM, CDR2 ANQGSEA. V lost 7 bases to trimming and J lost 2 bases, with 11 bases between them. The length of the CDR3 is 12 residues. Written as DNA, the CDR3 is TGCAGCGCCCTCCGGAGCAACACTGAAGCTTTCTTT. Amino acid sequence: CSALRSNTEAFF.

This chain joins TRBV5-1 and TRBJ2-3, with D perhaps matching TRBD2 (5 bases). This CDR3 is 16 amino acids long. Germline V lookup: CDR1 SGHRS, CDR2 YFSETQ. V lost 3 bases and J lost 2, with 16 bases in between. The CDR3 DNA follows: TGCGCCAGCAGCTATGGCATGGCTAGCCCCACAGATACGCAGTATTTT. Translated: CASSYGMASPTDTQYF. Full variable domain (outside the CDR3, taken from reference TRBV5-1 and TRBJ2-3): KAGVTQTPRYLIKTRGQQVTLSCSPISGHRSVSWYQQTPGQGLQFLFEYFSETQRNKGNFPGRFSGRQFSNSRSEMNVSTLELGDSALYLCASSYGMASPTDTQYFGPGTRLTVL.

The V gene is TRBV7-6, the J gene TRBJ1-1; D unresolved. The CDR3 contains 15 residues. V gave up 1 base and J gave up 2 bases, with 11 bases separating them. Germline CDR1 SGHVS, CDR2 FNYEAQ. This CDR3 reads CASSLGPGSNTEAFF. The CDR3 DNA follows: TGTGCCAGCAGCTTAGGGCCGGGGAGCAACACTGAAGCTTTCTTT.

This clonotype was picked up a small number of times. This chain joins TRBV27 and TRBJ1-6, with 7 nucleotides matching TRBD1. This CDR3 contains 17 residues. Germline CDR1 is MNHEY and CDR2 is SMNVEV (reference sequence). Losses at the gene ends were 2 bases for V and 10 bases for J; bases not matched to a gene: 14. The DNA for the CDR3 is TGTGCCAGCAGTTTAGGGACCTACTACAGGGGAGGATCACCCCTCCACTTT. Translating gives CASSLGTYYRGGSPLHF.